A selection of T cell receptor beta chains follows, all from one sample in a study of blood T cell repertoires in COVID-19. Assay: immunoSEQ multiplex PCR; the TCRdb copy retains only in-frame clones and omits some. The data contain about 230,000 clones, around 83% of them singletons. Sequenced material: peripheral blood. Receptor source: a man aged 40-49 years who had recovered from COVID-19. CDR3s include the opening cysteine and the closing phenylalanine or tryptophan. A D gene is named only where the DNA matches it firmly. Rows give clone size only sometimes, using once, few, many, or a class for an expanded clone.

TRBV5-4,.,TRBJ1-6,TRBD1,CASSSRQGLDSPLHF,TGTGCCAGCAGCTCCAGACAGGGTTTGGATTCACCCCTCCACTTT
TRBV6-6,.,TRBJ2-3,TRBD2,CASSSGLAGGTDTQYF,TGTGCCAGCAGTAGCGGATTAGCGGGGGGCACAGATACGCAGTATTTT
TRBV5-1,.,TRBJ2-5,.,CASSPSFGETQYF,TGCGCCAGCAGCCCAAGTTTCGGGGAGACCCAGTACTTC
TRBV11-3,.,TRBJ2-5,TRBD1,CASSSRTGAHQETQYF,TGTGCCAGCAGCTCTCGGACAGGGGCACACCAAGAGACCCAGTACTTC
TRBV24-1,.,TRBJ2-3,TRBD2,CATSERGGSDTQYF,TGTGCCACCAGTGAGCGGGGGGGATCAGATACGCAGTATTTT
TRBV7-9,.,TRBJ2-1,.,CASRQLNEQFF,TGTGCCAGCAGGCAACTCAATGAGCAGTTCTTC
TRBV18,.,TRBJ2-1,TRBD2,CASSLSGLGYNEQFF,TGTGCCAGCTCACTATCTGGACTAGGGTACAATGAGCAGTTCTTC
TRBV27,.,TRBJ2-1,TRBD2,CASSFGLAAYNEQFF,TGTGCCAGCAGTTTCGGCCTAGCGGCCTACAATGAGCAGTTCTTC
TRBV15,.,TRBJ2-6,.,CATSRDHGANVLTF,TGTGCCACCAGCAGAGATCATGGGGCCAACGTCCTGACTTTC
TRBV5-8,.,TRBJ2-3,.,CASSLGVIFGDRTDTQYF,TGTGCCAGCAGCTTGGGTGTTATTTTCGGGGATCGCACAGATACGCAGTATTTT
TRBV7-6,.,TRBJ2-5,.,CASRRGMEETQYF,TGTGCCAGCCGCCGGGGGATGGAAGAGACCCAGTACTTC
TRBV6-2/TRBV6-3,.,TRBJ1-1,.,CASSPGLNTEAFF,TGTGCCAGCAGCCCCGGTCTGAACACTGAAGCTTTCTTT
TRBV5-1,.,TRBJ2-3,.,CASSPSSGTDTQYF,TGCGCCAGCAGCCCTAGCTCGGGCACAGATACGCAGTATTTT
TRBV9,.,TRBJ2-3,TRBD2,CASSPGLAGNTDTQYF,TGTGCCAGCAGCCCTGGACTAGCGGGGAACACAGATACGCAGTATTTT
TRBV7-2,.,TRBJ2-1,TRBD2,CASSRGRISYNEQFF,TGTGCCAGCAGCCGCGGGAGGATCTCCTACAATGAGCAGTTCTTC
TRBV7-2,.,TRBJ2-1,TRBD2,CASSLFGEGAYEQFF,TGTGCCAGCAGCCTCTTTGGGGAGGGAGCATATGAGCAGTTCTTC
TRBV6-5,.,TRBJ2-1,TRBD1,CASGDRVNEQFF,TGTGCCAGCGGGGACAGGGTCAATGAGCAGTTCTTC
TRBV15,.,TRBJ1-3,TRBD1,CATSRDRAGNTIYF,TGTGCCACCAGCAGGGACAGGGCTGGAAACACCATATATTTT
TRBV7-2,.,TRBJ1-2,.,CASSPIGGDYGYTF,TGTGCCAGCAGCCCGATCGGGGGGGACTATGGCTACACCTTC
TRBV9,.,TRBJ1-1,TRBD1,CASSAPQGVGTEAFF,TGTGCCAGCAGCGCGCCTCAGGGGGTAGGTACTGAAGCTTTCTTT
TRBV11-3,.,TRBJ2-4,.,CASSSGAKNIQYF,TGTGCCAGCAGCTCCGGGGCCAAAAACATTCAGTACTTC
TRBV7-9,.,TRBJ1-1,.,CASSLGGNYVEAFF,TGTGCCAGCAGCTTAGGAGGGAATTACGTTGAAGCTTTCTTT
TRBV11-2,.,TRBJ2-3,.,CASSSADTQYF,TGTGCCAGCAGCTCAGCAGATACGCAGTATTTT
TRBV5-4,.,TRBJ1-1,TRBD1,CASRVDRANTEAFF,TGTGCCAGCAGGGTGGACAGGGCGAACACTGAAGCTTTCTTT
TRBV18,.,TRBJ1-4,.,CASSPPSATNEKLFF,TGTGCCAGCTCACCACCCAGCGCAACTAATGAAAAACTGTTTTTT
TRBV13,.,TRBJ2-7,TRBD1,CASSLQPGGSYEQYF,TGTGCCAGCAGCTTACAGCCAGGGGGCTCCTACGAGCAGTACTTC
TRBV12-3/TRBV12-4,.,TRBJ1-1,.,CASSYVEAFF,TGTGCCAGCAGTTATGTAGAAGCTTTCTTT
TRBV5-4,.,TRBJ1-6,TRBD1,CASRVDRVGSPLHF,TGTGCCAGCAGAGTGGACAGGGTTGGTTCACCCCTCCACTTT
TRBV24-1,.,TRBJ2-2,.,CATSDTTVNTGELFF,TGTGCCACCAGTGATACGACAGTAAACACCGGGGAGCTGTTTTTT
TRBV24-1,.,TRBJ2-3,TRBD2,CATRSGGDRRAQYF,TGTGCCACTCGCAGCGGGGGAGACAGGCGGGCGCAGTATTTT
TRBV11-2,.,TRBJ1-2,TRBD1,CASSVDRGYGYTF,TGTGCCAGCAGCGTAGACAGGGGTTATGGCTACACCTTC
TRBV3-1/TRBV3-2,.,TRBJ2-3,.,CASSPRGGAHTDTQYF,TGTGCCAGCAGCCCCCGTGGGGGGGCCCACACAGATACGCAGTATTTT
TRBV7-2,few,TRBJ2-1,.,CASSFSPYNEQFF,TGTGCCAGCAGCTTTAGCCCTTACAATGAGCAGTTCTTC
TRBV5-4,.,TRBJ2-1,.,CASSLASVVEQFF,TGTGCCAGCAGCTTGGCGTCTGTTGTAGAGCAGTTCTTC
TRBV7-2,.,TRBJ2-4,TRBD1,CASSRSSGGGQNIQYF,TGTGCCAGCAGCCGGTCGTCAGGGGGCGGGCAAAACATTCAGTACTTC
TRBV25-1,.,TRBJ1-1,TRBD1,CASSENRDRVTNTEAFF,TGTGCCAGCAGTGAAAACCGGGACAGGGTAACGAACACTGAAGCTTTCTTT
TRBV11-3,.,TRBJ1-5,.,CARAAERQPQHF,TGTGCCAGGGCTGCTGAACGTCAGCCCCAGCATTTT
TRBV7-9,.,TRBJ2-7,TRBD1,CASSRETGSDEQYF,TGTGCCAGCAGTCGAGAGACAGGGTCGGACGAGCAGTACTTC
TRBV14,.,TRBJ2-2,TRBD2,CASSQPGTSGTGELFF,TGTGCCAGCAGCCAACCCGGGACTAGCGGCACCGGGGAGCTGTTTTTT
TRBV7-2,.,TRBJ2-7,.,CASSRSRNYEQYF,TGTGCCAGCAGTCGATCCAGAAACTACGAGCAGTACTTC